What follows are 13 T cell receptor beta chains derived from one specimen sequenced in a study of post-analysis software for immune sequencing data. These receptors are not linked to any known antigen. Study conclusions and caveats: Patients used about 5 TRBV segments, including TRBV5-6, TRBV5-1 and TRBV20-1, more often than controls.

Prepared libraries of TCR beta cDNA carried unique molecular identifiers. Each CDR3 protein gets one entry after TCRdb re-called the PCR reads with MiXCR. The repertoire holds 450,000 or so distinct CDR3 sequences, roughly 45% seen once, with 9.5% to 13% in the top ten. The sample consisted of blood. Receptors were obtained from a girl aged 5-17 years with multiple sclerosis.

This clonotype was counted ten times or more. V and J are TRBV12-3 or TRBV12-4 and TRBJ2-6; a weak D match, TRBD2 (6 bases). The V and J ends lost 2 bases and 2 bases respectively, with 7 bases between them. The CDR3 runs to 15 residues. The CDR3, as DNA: TGTGCCAGCAGTTTAAGGGAGGCTGGGGCCAACGTCCTGACTTTC. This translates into CASSLREAGANVLTF.

Written as DNA, the CDR3 is TGTGCCAGCAGTGAATACGGTACCGGGACGAAGTTCTTC. This sequence encodes CASSEYGTGTKFF. The chain uses TRBV25-1 and TRBJ2-1, with D tentatively TRBD1 or TRBD2 (5 bases each). The germline V gene encodes CDR1 MGHDK and CDR2 SYGVNS. Trimming stripped 0 bases from V and 14 bases from J, with 14 bases between. The CDR3 extends over 13 amino acids.

The CDR3 coding sequence is TGCAGCGTTGAAGACCCGGGGATATACAATGAGCAGTTCTTC. This sequence encodes CSVEDPGIYNEQFF. The chain uses TRBV29-1 and TRBJ2-1; TRBD2 is a possible D gene (5 bases). Germline V gives CDR1 SQVTM, CDR2 ANQGSEA. This CDR3 is built from 14 residues. Trimming stripped 0 bases from V and 4 bases from J, with 10 bases between.

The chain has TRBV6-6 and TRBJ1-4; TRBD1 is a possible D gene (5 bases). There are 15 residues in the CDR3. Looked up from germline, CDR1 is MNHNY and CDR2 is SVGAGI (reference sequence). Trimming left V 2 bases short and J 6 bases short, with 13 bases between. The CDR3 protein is CASSYPQGRDEKLFF. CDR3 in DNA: TGTGCCAGCAGTTACCCGCAGGGACGGGATGAAAAACTGTTTTTT.

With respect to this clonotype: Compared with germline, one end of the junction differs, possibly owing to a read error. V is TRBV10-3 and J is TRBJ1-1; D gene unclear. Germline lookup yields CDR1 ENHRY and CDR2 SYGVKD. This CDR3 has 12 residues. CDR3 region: CATSGPNTEAFF. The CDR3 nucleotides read TGTGCCACCAGTGGGCCGAACACTGAAGCTTTCTTT.

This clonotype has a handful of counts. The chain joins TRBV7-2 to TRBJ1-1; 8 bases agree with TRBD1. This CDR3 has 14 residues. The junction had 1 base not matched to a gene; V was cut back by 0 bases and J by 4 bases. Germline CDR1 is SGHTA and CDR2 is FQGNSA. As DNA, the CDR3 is TGTGCCAGCAGCTTAGCACAGGGGGGCACTGAAGCTTTCTTT. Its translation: CASSLAQGGTEAFF.

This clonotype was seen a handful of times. The CDR3 here is CSARGTDRGGYGYTF. The CDR3 bases are TGCAGTGCTAGAGGAACTGACAGGGGCGGCTATGGCTACACCTTC. V gene TRBV20-1 combines with J gene TRBJ1-2, with 8 bases lining up with TRBD1. The CDR3 has 15 residues. Germline V lookup: CDR1 DFQATT, CDR2 SNEGSKA (reference sequence). Trimming removed 1 base from V and 4 bases from J; junction bases left unmatched: 8.

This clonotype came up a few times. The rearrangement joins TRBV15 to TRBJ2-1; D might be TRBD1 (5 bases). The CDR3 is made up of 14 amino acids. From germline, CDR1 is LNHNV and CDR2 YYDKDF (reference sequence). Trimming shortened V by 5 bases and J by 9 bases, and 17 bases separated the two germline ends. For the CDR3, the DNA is TGTGCCACCAGCTTAAGACAGACCCGCAGTGAGCAGTTCTTC. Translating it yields CATSLRQTRSEQFF. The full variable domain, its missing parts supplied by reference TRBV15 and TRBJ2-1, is DAMVIQNPRYQVTQFGKPVTLSCSQTLNHNVMYWYQQKSSQAPKLLFHYYDKDFNNEADTPDNFQSRRPNTSFCFLDIRSPGLGDTAMYLCATSLRQTRSEQFFGPGTRLTVL.

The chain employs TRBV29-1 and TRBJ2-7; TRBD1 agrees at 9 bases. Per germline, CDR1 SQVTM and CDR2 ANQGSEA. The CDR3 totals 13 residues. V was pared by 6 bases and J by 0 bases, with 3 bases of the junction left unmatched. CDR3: CSVTGGSSYEQYF. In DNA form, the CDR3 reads TGCAGCGTAACAGGGGGCAGCTCCTACGAGCAGTACTTC.

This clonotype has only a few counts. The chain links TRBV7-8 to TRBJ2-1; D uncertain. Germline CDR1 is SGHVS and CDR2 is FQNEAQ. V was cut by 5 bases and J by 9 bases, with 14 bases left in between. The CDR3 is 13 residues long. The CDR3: CASSPFPWGEQFF. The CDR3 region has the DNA TGTGCCAGCAGCCCCTTCCCCTGGGGTGAGCAGTTCTTC.

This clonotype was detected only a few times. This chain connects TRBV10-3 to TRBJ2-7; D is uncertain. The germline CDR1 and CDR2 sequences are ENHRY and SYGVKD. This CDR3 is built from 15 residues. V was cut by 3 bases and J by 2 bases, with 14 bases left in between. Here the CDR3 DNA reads TGTGCCATCAGTGACGGTAATAGTCCCCCCTACGAGCAGTACTTC. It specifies CAISDGNSPPYEQYF.

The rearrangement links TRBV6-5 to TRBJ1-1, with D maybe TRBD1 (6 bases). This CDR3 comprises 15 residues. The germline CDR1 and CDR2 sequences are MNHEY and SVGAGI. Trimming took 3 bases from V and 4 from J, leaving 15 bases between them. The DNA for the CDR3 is TGTGCCAGCAGTTATAACAGGGAGGGAGGCACTGAAGCTTTCTTT. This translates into CASSYNREGGTEAFF.

DNA for the CDR3: TGTGCCAGCAGGTCCGCTGGACTAGCGACCACCTACGAGCAGTACTTC. This gives the protein CASRSAGLATTYEQYF. This chain connects TRBV6-5 to TRBJ2-7; 9 bases align to TRBD2. The CDR3 contains 16 residues. Looked up from germline, CDR1 is MNHEY and CDR2 is SVGAGI. V lost 6 bases to trimming and J lost 2 bases; unmatched junction nucleotides: 11.